What follows are 9 T cell receptor beta chains derived from one specimen sequenced in a study of blood T cell repertoires in COVID-19. The method was immunoSEQ multiplex PCR; TCRdb's version includes in-frame clones alone and lacks a portion of them. The sample comprises more than 75,000 clones, approximately 89% of which are singletons, and roughly 2.1% rests with the top ten. The source material was peripheral blood. The receptors originated from a man aged 50-60 years with acute or convalescent COVID-19.

This clone occurred once. This chain connects TRBV28 to TRBJ1-6, with a tentative D call TRBD1 (5 bases). V dropped 6 bases and J dropped 6 bases, with 12 bases sitting between them. The CDR3 extends over 14 amino acids. Per germline, CDR1 MDHEN and CDR2 SYDVKM. CDR3 in amino acids: CASRRPGSNSPLHF. In nucleotides, the CDR3 is TGTGCCAGCAGGCGACCAGGGTCTAATTCACCCCTCCACTTT.

The rearrangement joins TRBV4-1 to TRBJ1-1; no clear D. Germline V CDR1 and CDR2: MGHRA, YSYEKL. Trimming left V 0 bases short and J 4 bases short, with 9 bases between. The length of the CDR3 is 14 residues. The CDR3 spells CASSQEILVTEAFF. In nucleotides, the CDR3 is TGCGCCAGCAGCCAAGAGATACTGGTCACTGAAGCTTTCTTT.

The chain has TRBV5-1 and TRBJ2-3, with 8 nucleotides matching TRBD2. Germline V lookup: CDR1 SGHRS, CDR2 YFSETQ. Losses at the gene ends were 4 bases for V and 0 bases for J; bases not matched to a gene: 10. This CDR3 contains 17 residues. The CDR3 bases are TGCGCCAGCAGCCTGGGAGCGGGGGCCACAAGCACAGATACGCAGTATTTT. This gives the protein CASSLGAGATSTDTQYF.

The chain uses TRBV5-1 and TRBJ1-4, with D possibly being TRBD1 (5 bases). V lost 3 bases and J lost 8, with 14 bases in between. Germline V gives CDR1 SGHRS, CDR2 YFSETQ. The CDR3 loop spans 14 amino acids. CDR3 sequence reads: CASSSGLGEEKLFF. Written as DNA, the CDR3 is TGCGCCAGCAGCTCGGGACTTGGGGAAGAAAAACTGTTTTTT.

This chain links TRBV5-1 with TRBJ2-7; TRBD1 might be the D (6 bases). With 1 base removed from V and 7 bases from J, the gap between germline ends came to 12 bases. The CDR3 covers 13 residues. Germline loops: CDR1 SGHRS, CDR2 YFSETQ. DNA for the CDR3: TGCGCCAGCAGCTTGCCAGGGGATGGGGAGCAGTACGTC. This translates into CASSLPGDGEQYV.

The rearrangement joins TRBV10-3 to TRBJ2-5; TRBD2 is a possible D gene (7 bases). The CDR3 consists of 14 residues. V lost 5 bases, J lost 4 bases, and 14 bases lay in between. CDR1 ENHRY and CDR2 SYGVKD come from the germline V gene. The CDR3 DNA follows: TGTGCCATCAGTTCCGCCGGGGGGCGAGAGACCCAGTACTTC. Its protein product is CAISSAGGRETQYF.

This clone was picked up a small number of times. The chain employs TRBV10-3 and TRBJ1-5; tentative D call: TRBD1 (5 bases). Germline-derived CDR1 and CDR2 are ENHRY and SYGVKD. The CDR3 has 13 residues. Trimming pared 5 bases from V and 6 bases from J, leaving 11 bases between. CDR3 protein: CAISLGEVQPQHF. As DNA, the CDR3 is TGTGCCATCAGTTTGGGGGAGGTTCAGCCCCAGCATTTT.

The chain combines TRBV9 with TRBJ2-1; TRBD2 aligns across 7 bases. Germline V gene lookup returns CDR1 SGDLS and CDR2 YYNGEE. V shed 1 base and J 5 bases; nucleotides not matched to a gene: 6. The CDR3 sequence is 15 residues long. The CDR3 DNA follows: TGTGCCAGCAGCGTATCTAGCGGTACAAACAATGAGCAGTTCTTC. Translating gives CASSVSSGTNNEQFF. Full variable domain (outside the CDR3, taken from reference TRBV9 and TRBJ2-1): DSGVTQTPKHLITATGQRVTLRCSPRSGDLSVYWYQQSLDQGLQFLIQYYNGEERAKGNILERFSAQQFPDLHSELNLSSLELGDSALYFCASSVSSGTNNEQFFGPGTRLTVL.

The CDR3, as DNA: TGTGCCAGCAGTGCCGGGACTAGCGGGAGGCAAAAGACCCAGTACTTC. This gives the protein CASSAGTSGRQKTQYF. The chain recombines TRBV2 with TRBJ2-5; 15 bases align to TRBD2. V shed 4 bases and J 6 bases; nucleotides not matched to a gene: 6. CDR3 length: 16 residues. Per germline, CDR1 SNHLY and CDR2 FYNNEI. The entire variable domain, with the rest obtained from reference TRBV2 and TRBJ2-5, is as follows: EPEVTQTPSHQVTQMGQEVILRCVPISNHLYFYWYRQILGQKVEFLVSFYNNEISEKSEIFDDQFSVERPDGSNFTLKIRSTKLEDSAMYFCASSAGTSGRQKTQYFGPGTRLLVL.